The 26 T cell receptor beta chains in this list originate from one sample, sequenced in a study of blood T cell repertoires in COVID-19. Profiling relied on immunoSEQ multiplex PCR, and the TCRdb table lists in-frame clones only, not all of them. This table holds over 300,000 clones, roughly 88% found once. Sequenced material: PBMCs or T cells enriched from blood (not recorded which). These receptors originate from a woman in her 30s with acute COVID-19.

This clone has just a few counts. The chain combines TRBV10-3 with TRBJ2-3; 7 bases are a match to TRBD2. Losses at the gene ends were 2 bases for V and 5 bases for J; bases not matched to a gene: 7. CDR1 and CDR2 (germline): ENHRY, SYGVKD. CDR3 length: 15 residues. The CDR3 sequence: CAISERGGVGDTQYF. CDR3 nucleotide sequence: TGTGCCATCAGTGAGAGGGGAGGGGTCGGAGATACGCAGTATTTT.

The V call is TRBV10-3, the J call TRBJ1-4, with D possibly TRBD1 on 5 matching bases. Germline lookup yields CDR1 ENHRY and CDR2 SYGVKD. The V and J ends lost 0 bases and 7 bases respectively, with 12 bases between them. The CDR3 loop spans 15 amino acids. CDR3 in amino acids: CAISESSQGVEKLFF. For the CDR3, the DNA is TGTGCCATCAGTGAGTCGAGTCAGGGTGTTGAAAAACTGTTTTTT.

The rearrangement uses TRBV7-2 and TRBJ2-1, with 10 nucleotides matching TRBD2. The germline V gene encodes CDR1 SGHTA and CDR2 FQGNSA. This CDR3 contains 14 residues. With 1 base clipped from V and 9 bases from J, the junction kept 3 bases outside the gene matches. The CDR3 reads CASSLVSGGPEQFF. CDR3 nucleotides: TGTGCCAGCAGCTTAGTTAGCGGGGGGCCTGAGCAGTTCTTC.

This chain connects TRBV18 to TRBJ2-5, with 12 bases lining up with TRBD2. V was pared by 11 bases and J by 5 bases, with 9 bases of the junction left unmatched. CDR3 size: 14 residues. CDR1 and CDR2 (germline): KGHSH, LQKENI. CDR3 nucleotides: TGTGCCTCCTCTTGGACTAGCGGGGAGGAGACCCAGTACTTC. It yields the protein CASSWTSGEETQYF.

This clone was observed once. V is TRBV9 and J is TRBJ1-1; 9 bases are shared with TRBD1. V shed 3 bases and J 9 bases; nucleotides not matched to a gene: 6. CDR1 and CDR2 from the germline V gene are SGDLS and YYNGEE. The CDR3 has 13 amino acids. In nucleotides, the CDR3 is TGTGCCAGCAGCGCCTCGGGACAGGGTAAAGCTTTCTTT. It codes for CASSASGQGKAFF.

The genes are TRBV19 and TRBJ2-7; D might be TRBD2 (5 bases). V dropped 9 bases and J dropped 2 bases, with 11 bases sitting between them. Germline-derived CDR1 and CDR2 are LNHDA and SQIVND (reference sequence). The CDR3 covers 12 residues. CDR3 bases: TGTGCCAGACCTCGGGGTACCTACGAGCAGTACTTC. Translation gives CARPRGTYEQYF.

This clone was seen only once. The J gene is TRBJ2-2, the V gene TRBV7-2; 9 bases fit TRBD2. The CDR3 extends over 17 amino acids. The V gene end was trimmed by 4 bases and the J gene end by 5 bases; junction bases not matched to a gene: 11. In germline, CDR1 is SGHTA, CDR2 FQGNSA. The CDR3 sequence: CASSSRIGGGGTGELFF. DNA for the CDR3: TGTGCCAGCAGCTCCCGGATTGGCGGGGGGGGGACCGGGGAGCTGTTTTTT.

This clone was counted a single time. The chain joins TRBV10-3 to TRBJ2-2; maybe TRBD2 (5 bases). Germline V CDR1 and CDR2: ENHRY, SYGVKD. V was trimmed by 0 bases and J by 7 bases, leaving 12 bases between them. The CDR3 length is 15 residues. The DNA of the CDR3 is TGTGCCATCAGTGAGTCGAGGGTAGGGAGCGGGGAGCTGTTTTTT. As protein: CAISESRVGSGELFF.

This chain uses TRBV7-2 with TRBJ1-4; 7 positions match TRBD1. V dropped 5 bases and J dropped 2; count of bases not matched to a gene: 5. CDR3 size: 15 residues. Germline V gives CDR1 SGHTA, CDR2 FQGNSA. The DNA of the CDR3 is TGTGCCAGCAGCGTCACAGGGGCTACTAATGAAAAACTGTTTTTT. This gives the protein CASSVTGATNEKLFF.

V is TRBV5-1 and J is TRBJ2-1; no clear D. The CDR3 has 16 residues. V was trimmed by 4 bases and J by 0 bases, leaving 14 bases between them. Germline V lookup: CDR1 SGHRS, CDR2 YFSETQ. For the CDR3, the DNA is TGCGCCAGCAGCCCCGACTGGCAGAGCTCCTACAATGAGCAGTTCTTC. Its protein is CASSPDWQSSYNEQFF.

This CDR3 is CASKVRDIANYGYTF. The DNA for the CDR3 is TGCGCCAGCAAGGTCCGGGACATAGCTAACTATGGCTACACCTTC. The chain uses TRBV4-1 and TRBJ1-2; D is perhaps TRBD1 (6 bases). The V end lost 7 bases, the J end lost 0 bases, and 15 bases lay between the germline ends. The CDR3 consists of 15 residues. Per the germline V gene, CDR1 is MGHRA and CDR2 is YSYEKL.

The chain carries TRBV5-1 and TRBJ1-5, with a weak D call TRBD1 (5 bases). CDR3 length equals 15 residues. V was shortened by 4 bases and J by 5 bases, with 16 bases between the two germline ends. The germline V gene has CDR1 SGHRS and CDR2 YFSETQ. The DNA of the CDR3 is TGCGCCAGCAGCCCCGGGGGACTTGGGTATCAGCCCCAGCATTTT. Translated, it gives CASSPGGLGYQPQHF.

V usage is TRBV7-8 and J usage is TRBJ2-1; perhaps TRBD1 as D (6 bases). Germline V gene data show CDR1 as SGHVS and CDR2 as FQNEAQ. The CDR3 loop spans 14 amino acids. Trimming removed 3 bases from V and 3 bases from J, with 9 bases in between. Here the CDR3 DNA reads TGTGCCAGCAGCTTCCGGGACATCTACAATGAGCAGTTCTTC. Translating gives CASSFRDIYNEQFF. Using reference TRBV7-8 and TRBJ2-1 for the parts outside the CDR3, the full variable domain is GAGVSQSPRYKVAKRGQDVALRCDPISGHVSLFWYQQALGQGPEFLTYFQNEAQLDKSGLPSDRFFAERPEGSVSTLKIQRTQQEDSAVYLCASSFRDIYNEQFFGPGTRLTVL.

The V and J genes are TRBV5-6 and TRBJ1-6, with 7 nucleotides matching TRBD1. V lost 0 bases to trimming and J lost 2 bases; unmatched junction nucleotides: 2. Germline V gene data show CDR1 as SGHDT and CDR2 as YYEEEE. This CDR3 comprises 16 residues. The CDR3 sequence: CASSLEGQTYNSPLHF. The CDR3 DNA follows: TGTGCCAGCAGCTTGGAGGGACAGACCTATAATTCACCCCTCCACTTT. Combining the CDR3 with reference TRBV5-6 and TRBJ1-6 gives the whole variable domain DAGVTQSPTHLIKTRGQQVTLRCSPKSGHDTVSWYQQALGQGPQFIFQYYEEEERQRGNFPDRFSGHQFPNYSSELNVNALLLGDSALYLCASSLEGQTYNSPLHFGNGTRLTVT.

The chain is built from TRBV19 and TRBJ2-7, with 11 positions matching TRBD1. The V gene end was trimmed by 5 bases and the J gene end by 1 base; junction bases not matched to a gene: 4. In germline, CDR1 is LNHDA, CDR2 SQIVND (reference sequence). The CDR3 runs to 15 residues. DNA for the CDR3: TGTGCCAGTAGTGCCGGGACAGGGGGGTCCTACGAGCAGTACTTC. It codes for CASSAGTGGSYEQYF.

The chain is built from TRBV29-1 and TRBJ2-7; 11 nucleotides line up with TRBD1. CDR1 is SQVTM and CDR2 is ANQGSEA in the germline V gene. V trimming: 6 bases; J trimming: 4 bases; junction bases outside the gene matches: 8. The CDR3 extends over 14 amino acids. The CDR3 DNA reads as TGCAGCGTCCGGCTAGGGACAGGGGGATACGAGCAGTACTTC. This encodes CSVRLGTGGYEQYF.

CDR3 coding DNA: TGTGCCAGCAGCCAAGATGGCGAGCGGGGGGGCAGCGCAGATACGCAGTATTTT. Its translation is CASSQDGERGGSADTQYF. The chain links TRBV4-2 to TRBJ2-3, with TRBD2 matching 10 bases. The junction had 10 bases not matched to a gene; V was cut back by 0 bases and J by 4 bases. The CDR3 has 18 residues. CDR1 is LGHNA, CDR2 YNFKEQ, per germline.

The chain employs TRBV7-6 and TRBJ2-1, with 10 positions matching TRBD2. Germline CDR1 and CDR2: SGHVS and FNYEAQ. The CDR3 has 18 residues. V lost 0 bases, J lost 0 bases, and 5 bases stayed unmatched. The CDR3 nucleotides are TGTGCCAGCAGCTTAGCCCGTAGCGGGGGGACCTCCTACAATGAGCAGTTCTTC. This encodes CASSLARSGGTSYNEQFF.

CDR3 sequence (DNA): TGTGCCTGGAACACAGGGCCCGGCCCAATTCAGCCCCAGCATTTT. Translation: CAWNTGPGPIQPQHF. The chain joins TRBV30 to TRBJ1-5, with D possibly matching TRBD1 (6 bases). This CDR3 comprises 15 residues. Germline V gene data show CDR1 as GTSNPN and CDR2 as SVGIG (reference sequence). Trimming shortened V by 4 bases and J by 6 bases, and 19 bases separated the two germline ends.

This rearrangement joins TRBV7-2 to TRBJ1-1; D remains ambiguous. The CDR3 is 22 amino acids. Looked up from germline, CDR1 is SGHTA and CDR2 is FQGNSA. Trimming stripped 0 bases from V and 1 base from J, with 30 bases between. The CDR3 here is CASSLAIPGARELLQGNTEAFF. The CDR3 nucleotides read TGTGCCAGCAGCTTAGCGATCCCGGGAGCGCGGGAACTACTTCAAGGGAACACTGAAGCTTTCTTT. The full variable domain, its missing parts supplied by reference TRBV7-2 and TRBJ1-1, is GAGVSQSPSNKVTEKGKDVELRCDPISGHTALYWYRQSLGQGLEFLIYFQGNSAPDKSGLPSDRFSAERTGGSVSTLTIQRTQQEDSAVYLCASSLAIPGARELLQGNTEAFFGQGTRLTVV.

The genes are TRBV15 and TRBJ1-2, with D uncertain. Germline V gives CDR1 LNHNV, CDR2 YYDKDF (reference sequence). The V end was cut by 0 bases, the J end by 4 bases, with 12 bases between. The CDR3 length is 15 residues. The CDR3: CATSRDMVSGYGYTF. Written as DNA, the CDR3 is TGTGCCACCAGCAGAGATATGGTTAGTGGCTATGGCTACACCTTC.

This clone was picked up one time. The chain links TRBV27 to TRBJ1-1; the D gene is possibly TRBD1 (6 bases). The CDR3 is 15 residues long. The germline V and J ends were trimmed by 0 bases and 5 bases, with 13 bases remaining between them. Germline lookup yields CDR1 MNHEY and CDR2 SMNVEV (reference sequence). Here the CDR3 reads CASSLSQGGGTEAFF. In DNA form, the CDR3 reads TGTGCCAGCAGTTTATCGCAAGGGGGGGGGACTGAAGCTTTCTTT.

CDR3 sequence: CASSQSGRLCSNQPQHF. The CDR3 DNA is TGCGCCAGCAGTCAATCTGGCAGATTGTGTAGCAATCAGCCCCAGCATTTT. This sequence joins TRBV23-1 and TRBJ1-5; D uncertain. TRBV23-1 is assigned to the ORF class and has an uncertain function. The length of the CDR3 is 17 residues. The V end was cut by 0 bases, the J end by 0 bases, with 12 bases between.

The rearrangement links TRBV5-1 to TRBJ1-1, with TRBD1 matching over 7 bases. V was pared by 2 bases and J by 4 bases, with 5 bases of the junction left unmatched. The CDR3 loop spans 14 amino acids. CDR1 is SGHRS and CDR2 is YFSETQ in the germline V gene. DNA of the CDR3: TGCGCCAGCAGCTTCCAGGGGGATGCCACTGAAGCTTTCTTT. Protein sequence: CASSFQGDATEAFF.

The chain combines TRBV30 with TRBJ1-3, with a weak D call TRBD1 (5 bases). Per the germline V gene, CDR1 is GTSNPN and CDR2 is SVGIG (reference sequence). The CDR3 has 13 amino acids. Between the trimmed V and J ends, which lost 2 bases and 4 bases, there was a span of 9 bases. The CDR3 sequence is CAWSHRSGNTIYF. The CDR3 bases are TGTGCCTGGAGTCACAGGTCCGGAAACACCATATATTTT.

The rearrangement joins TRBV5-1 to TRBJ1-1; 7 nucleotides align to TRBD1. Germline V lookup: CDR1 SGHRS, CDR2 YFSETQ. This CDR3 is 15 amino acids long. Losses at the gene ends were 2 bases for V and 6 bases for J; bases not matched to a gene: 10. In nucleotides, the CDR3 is TGCGCCAGCAGCTTACAGGGGACCCATGGGTCTGAAGCTTTCTTT. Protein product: CASSLQGTHGSEAFF.